This T cell receptor beta chain was documented in a study of regulatory T cells in long-lasting Graves disease. Whole-study results and caveats: TRBV28 was favored in persistent disease, as were TRBJ1-2 and TRBJ2-5.

Germline CDR1 reads SNHLY; CDR2 reads FYNNEI. With 6 bases clipped from V and 5 bases from J, the junction kept 10 bases outside the gene matches. This CDR3 spans 18 amino acids. This sample's time point: newly diagnosed GD, antithyroid drugs for less than 3 months. Generation of the TCR library employed RNA extracted from PBMCs. Arm-PCR of CDR3 regions with iRepertoire HTBI primers generated TCR beta libraries. TCRdb independently ran MiXCR on the multiplex PCR reads; one entry per CDR3 protein. The sample lists 240,000 or so distinct CDR3 sequences, around 21% occurring once. Comment on this clonotype: Its specificity is unknown.

The sequence was obtained from a female donor with Graves disease. The sequences come from peripheral blood mononuclear cells (PBMCs), collected at new diagnosis, from a patient treated with antithyroid drugs. The rearrangement uses TRBV2 and TRBJ2-2; 15 bases are a match to TRBD2. For the CDR3, the DNA is TGTGCCAGCAGCCCAGGACTAGCGGGAGGGCCGTGGACCGGGGAGCTGTTTTTT. It codes for CASSPGLAGGPWTGELFF.